The rows below give T cell receptor beta chains drawn from one sample of a study of cytotoxic CD8 clonotypes in ibrutinib-treated CLL. Libraries were prepared by immunoSEQ multiplex PCR; TCRdb keeps only in-frame clonotypes and omits some of them. The sample has around 130,000 clones, 80% to 85% seen once. The source material was PBMCs, sampled after 24 months of ibrutinib treatment. The source is a human donor with chronic lymphocytic leukemia. The conserved cysteine and the conserved F or W are not part of the CDR3 here. The order of the fields is V gene, CDR3 protein.

TRBV6-5,ASRGTGLEKLF
TRBV10-3,AISAGHNTEAF
TRBV4-1,ASRLRQGGTNEKLF
TRBV30,AWSVGPPEAF
TRBV19,ATLGWDNEKLF
TRBV5-1,ASSLSGGQETQY
TRBV7-2,ASSSRADQPQH
TRBV7-9,ASSSTVNTEAF
TRBV19,ASQAGVEQF
TRBV10-1,ASSGGGRDTQY
TRBV15,ATSRDRGSTDTQY
TRBV29-1,SARTGYNSPLH
TRBV28,ASGGYNYGYT
TRBV6-5,ASSYSTGGPTDTQY
TRBV10-3,AIARFRGEGNQPQH
TRBV7-8,ASSLEGAGQGKLF
TRBV6-1,ASSESGQGDSPLH
TRBV4-1,ASSQDNWGNQPQH
TRBV28,ASSPSLTTEAF
TRBV7-9,ASSLYPRGRDEKLF
TRBV13,ASSPRQGAGDTEAF
TRBV10-3,AISESAGELF
TRBV11-2,ASSARLNTEAF
TRBV18,ASSPTGQDHTGELF
TRBV4-1,ASSQGPGQGGEKLF
TRBV9,ASSPGQAPLQETQY
TRBV5-1,ASSLGGGGTDTQY
TRBV18,ASSPPAGYSGNTIY
TRBV28,ASSPQGKFTGELF
TRBV5-4,ASSQGGAGSYGYT
TRBV13,ASSLSGYNTGELF
TRBV18,ASSPPDRGPGEKLF
TRBV10-3,AISEGVTDTQY
TRBV5-4,ASSQGLAGGQY
TRBV30,AWSVRVTEPGELF
TRBV6-1,ASSAGQASSYEQY
TRBV10-1,ASSGSKASGNTIY
TRBV7-8,ASSLVGTSGGGTGELF
TRBV30,ALRTGNSYEQY
TRBV11-2,ASSLVAANTEAF
TRBV13,ASSRRQGET
TRBV14,ASSRGDQHNEQF
TRBV6-5,ASSYSWGHYEQY
TRBV10-3,AISESRGGNYGYT
TRBV5-4,ASSPTWGRSTDTQY